The present T cell receptor (beta chain) was sequenced within a study of cytotoxic CD8 clonotypes in ibrutinib-treated CLL. The V gene end was trimmed by 0 bases and the J gene end by 4 bases; junction bases not matched to a gene: 8. The CDR3 has 15 amino acids. Germline V gene lookup returns CDR1 GTSNPN and CDR2 SVGIG (reference sequence). Repertoires were generated with immunoSEQ multiplex PCR, while TCRdb's copy carries only in-frame clones and drops some. The sample yields hundreds of thousands of clones, more than 65% seen once. The TCR sequence derives from a human donor with chronic lymphocytic leukemia. The specimen comprised PBMCs, sampled before ibrutinib treatment. V and J are TRBV30 and TRBJ2-5; 7 bases align to TRBD1. CDR3: CAWSVLTGEGETQYF. The CDR3, as DNA: TGTGCCTGGAGTGTACTAACAGGGGAAGGAGAGACCCAGTACTTC.